This T cell receptor beta chain was recovered during a study of shared clonotypes between healthy human individuals. Each subset's genomic DNA was split evenly across several immunoSEQ plates. This table comes from immunoSEQ multiplex PCR, and its TCRdb copy is limited to in-frame clones, with some not included. The sample shows millions of clones, roughly 94% of them seen only once. Within Nashville, Tennessee resided all donors, each a Caucasian adult. Splitting the CD4+ cells yielded a CD45RA+ naive subset and a CD45RA-negative memory subset. Comment on this clone: The antigen is unknown.

The V end was cut by 2 bases, the J end by 0 bases, with 13 bases between. CDR1 SGHDT and CDR2 YYEEEE come from the germline V gene. There are 16 residues in the CDR3. Study-wide points: Rarefaction demonstrated incomplete sorted-subset sequencing despite large depth.

The sequence was obtained from a man aged 18 to 30 in good health. The sample was naive CD4+ T cells sorted from blood. Subset noted: CD45RA+ positively selected. V gene TRBV5-6 combines with J gene TRBJ2-3; D is unclear. CDR3 protein: CASSLLQTSSTDTQYF. CDR3 nucleotide sequence: TGTGCCAGCAGCTTATTGCAGACTTCTAGCACAGATACGCAGTATTTT.